This is a list of T cell receptor beta chains from one sample in a study of metastatic and nonmetastatic thyroid tumors. Through MiXCR, TCRdb re-clonotyped the PCR reads. The data contain around 27,000 clones, about 25% of them singletons. The specimen was blood. Receptors were obtained from a female donor with papillary thyroid cancer or a benign thyroid nodule (not recorded which). Some clones in this sample may be carry-over from other donors' samples. The CDR3 runs from the conserved cysteine through the conserved F or W. A D gene is named only where the DNA matches it firmly. Not every row has a clone size; where given, it reads once, few, many or a size class.

V gene,J gene,D gene,clone size,CDR3 DNA,CDR3 protein
TRBV29-1,TRBJ2-1,.,many,TGCAGCGTTCCGAGGAGCTCCTACAATGAGCAGTTCTTC,CSVPRSSYNEQFF
TRBV24-1,TRBJ1-1,.,many,TGTGCCACCAGTGACCATACGGAGAACACTGAAGCTTTCTTT,CATSDHTENTEAFF
TRBV19,TRBJ2-6,.,many,TGTGCCAGCCGGACGGACAACTCTGGGGCCAACGTCCTGACTTTC,CASRTDNSGANVLTF
TRBV28,TRBJ1-3,.,many,TGTGCCAGCAGTTTAAGGGAGGGGAAAGCTGGAAACACCATATATTTT,CASSLREGKAGNTIYF
TRBV6-1,TRBJ2-5,.,many,TGTGCCAGCAGGAGCAGGGTCCAAGAGACCCAGTACTTC,CASRSRVQETQYF
TRBV7-2,TRBJ2-6,.,many,TGTGCCAGCAGCTCCGCGCCAGGCTCTGGGGCCAACGTCCTGACTTTC,CASSSAPGSGANVLTF
TRBV29-1,TRBJ2-3,.,many,TGCAGCGTGGGGATGGGGCAGTATTTT,CSVGMGQYF
TRBV6-6,TRBJ1-1,.,.,TGTGCCAGCAGTTACTCCGGGGTGGGCGGCACTGAAGCTTTCTTT,CASSYSGVGGTEAFF
TRBV2,TRBJ1-3,.,.,TGTGCCAGCAGTGAACCCAACTCGTACAGCACGATCTCTGGATACACCATATATTTT,CASSEPNSYSTISGYTIYF
TRBV6-1,TRBJ2-3,.,many,TGTGCCAGCAGTAACGACAGTTACTCTGGTGCAGATACGCAGTATTTT,CASSNDSYSGADTQYF
TRBV12-3/TRBV12-4,TRBJ2-5,.,many,TGTGCCAGCAGCTTCCAGCGTCGAGAGACCCAGTACTTC,CASSFQRRETQYF
TRBV6-2/TRBV6-3,TRBJ2-2,.,.,TGTGCCAGCGGTTACCGGACTATCGGGAACACCGGGGAGCTGTTTTTT,CASGYRTIGNTGELFF
TRBV2,TRBJ1-5,TRBD1,many,TGTGCCAGCACCGGGACAGGGGGCCTAAGCAATCAGCCCCAGCATTTT,CASTGTGGLSNQPQHF
TRBV5-1,TRBJ2-7,.,.,TGCTCCAGCAGCTTAGGAGAGGGTGTTACCTACGAGCAGTACTTC,CSSSLGEGVTYEQYF
TRBV6-1,TRBJ1-5,.,.,TGTGCCAGCACCTCATGGGGCGGTGGCAGTAATCAGCCCCAGCATTTT,CASTSWGGGSNQPQHF
TRBV12-3/TRBV12-4,TRBJ2-7,TRBD1,medium-sized,TGTGCCAGCAGTGGGACAGTCGTGGGTTACGAGCAGTACTTC,CASSGTVVGYEQYF
TRBV2,TRBJ2-3,TRBD2,many,TGTGCCAGCAGTAGCACCGGGACTAGCGGAAATACGCAGTATTTT,CASSSTGTSGNTQYF
TRBV11-1,TRBJ2-7,.,medium-sized,TGTGCCAGCAGCTTACGAGCAGCCTCCTACGAGCAGTACTTC,CASSLRAASYEQYF
TRBV6-2/TRBV6-3,TRBJ2-7,.,many,TGTGCCAGCAGTTACTCTGGGCCCTACGAGCAGTACTTC,CASSYSGPYEQYF